This paragraph reports one T cell receptor beta chain. This sample is part of a study of blood T cell repertoires in COVID-19. At the level of the study: Some COVID-19 samples were acute and others convalescent; all came from the United States, Italy and Spain.

Sequenced by immunoSEQ multiplex PCR; TCRdb stores in-frame clones only, minus some. The sample has under 400,000 clones, 80% to 90% seen once. Specimen: PBMCs or T cells enriched from blood (not recorded which). The sequence was collected from a woman in her 40s with acute COVID-19.

The CDR3 nucleotides are TGTGCCAGCAGCTCTACGACAGGCTACGAGCAGTACTTC. Amino acid sequence: CASSSTTGYEQYF. The chain has TRBV13 and TRBJ2-7; TRBD1 might be the D (6 bases). CDR3 length: 13 residues. V was trimmed by 4 bases and J by 3 bases, leaving 10 bases between them. In germline, CDR1 is PRHDT, CDR2 FYEKMQ (reference sequence).